The present T cell receptor (beta chain) was sequenced within a study of blood T cells in healthy people across ages. Germline V gene data show CDR1 as MDHEN and CDR2 as SYDVKM. This CDR3 is 15 amino acids long. Trimming removed 5 bases from V and 7 bases from J, with 18 bases in between. Alongside a J-beta primer mix, a sample-barcoded 5' primer served in a second PCR lasting about 7 to 11 cycles. A single record per CDR3 protein comes from TCRdb applying MiXCR to the 5' RACE reads. The table lists 600,000 or so distinct CDR3 sequences, less than 60% of them singletons, with about 26% in the top ten. Regarding the study as a whole: Naive T cell percentage and TCR beta diversity correlated strongly. Age advanced and TCR beta diversity per million T cells fell, roughly linearly. Fewer expanded clones and more diversity marked long-lived versus aged donors.

This clonotype was recorded a few times. Its specificity is unknown. A minimum of 7 million PBMCs was isolated per sample. The clonotype was recovered from a man at least 80 years old in good health. The chain recombines TRBV28 with TRBJ2-1, with D possibly TRBD2 on 6 matching bases. Sequencing used blood. CDR3 DNA sequence: TGTGCCAGCAGTACCCCTAGCGAGTTCAGTAATGAGCAGTTCTTC. It translates to CASSTPSEFSNEQFF.